This T cell receptor (beta chain) was recovered during a study of radiation and T cells in renal cell carcinoma (dated by TCRdb to the early 2020s). Regarding the study in general: A total of around 50 samples underwent TCR beta sequencing, made up of about 26 tumors and about 27 peripheral blood samples. Across all 53 samples, 4,016,671 unique CDR3 nucleotide sequences, encoding roughly 2,600,000 unique CDR3 amino acid sequences, were identified. Overall study results and their limits: TCR clonality was higher in irradiated tumors than in controls, as the top 100 clonotypes made up an average of roughly 54% of the repertoire in irradiated tumors compared with 43% in nephrectomy-only tumors. Only small tumor regions of 0.8 to 1 g were available, so intratumoral heterogeneity was not captured. Compared with control tumors, irradiated tumors had a greater number of dominant CDR3 motifs, and these motifs made up a bigger portion of the repertoire. Because the trial had a single-armed design, the trial could not examine how radiation dose or scheduling affected the TCR repertoire.

CDR1 and CDR2 are drawn from the germline V gene: SGDLS, YYNGEE. Trimming costs V 4 bases and J 0 bases, and their ends lie 14 bases apart. CDR3 length: 16 amino acids, cysteine to phenylalanine. Solely the CDR3 DNA is kept, with 48 bases framed from the first base. TCR beta libraries were generated from genomic DNA with the immunoSEQ kit, following the manufacturer's recommendations. To prepare the libraries, a first multiplex PCR with proprietary primers was run, followed by a second PCR that added unique barcodes, and a bead cleanup was done after each round. Each sample batch included a kit-provided positive control reaction and a negative control reaction. The final libraries underwent checking on an Agilent 4200 TapeStation D1000 ScreenTape, volumetric pooling, and quantification by qPCR. An Illumina NextSeq500 fitted with a MidOutput 150-cycle cartridge performed the sequencing, running 156 Read1 cycles and 15 Index1 cycles with the kit's custom primers. The pooled library was loaded at roughly 0.94 pM with an approximately 18% PhiX control spike-in. The original pipeline was this. Vendor-processed data were analyzed in R, and a clonotype was defined as all T cells sharing the same CDR3 nucleotide sequence. In the clone abundance analyses, frequencies were normalized to the 10,000 most abundant clones in each sample. Public T cell clones, averaging fewer than five per sample, were removed before analysis. Dominant motifs were analyzed with ImmunoMap using the PAM10 matrix, a gap penalty of 30, and a homology threshold of 0.3, and motifs with a cumulative frequency of at least 0.01 were considered dominant. TCRdb mirrors the immuneACCESS table, restricted to in-frame sequences. Some clones are absent from its copies; in checked studies, under half trace to an unresolved V gene, and the reason for the others is unknown. For V, J and clone size, that table is used; D and trimming come from the DNA. Counted in this sample were about 9,700 clones; about two thirds of them appeared once. The ten largest clonotypes hold about 15% of the sample.

Per the publication, the time point label means: tumor resected at nephrectomy. Interpreted using the paper, the treatment or condition label stands for: treatment-naive control, cytoreductive nephrectomy. For controls, tumors were taken from treatment-naive renal cell carcinoma patients who had cytoreductive nephrectomy with no radiation beforehand. Every patient's renal cell carcinoma showed clear cell pathology. Control tumors used for TCR sequencing came from 4 females and 11 males, resected 2011 to 2014, with median age approximately 50 years (range about 35 to 90). The tumors were dissociated mechanically, digested with collagenase/hyaluronidase at 37 degrees C, processed in gentleMACS C tubes, and kept in liquid nitrogen. Genomic DNA for TCR sequencing was prepared using the QIAamp DNA Blood Mini Kit (Qiagen). Samples were included in the analyses only if all quality control checks were passed.

This clone has only a few counts. This receptor's antigen is unknown. Per-base qualities were not stored, and no clone one base away is much larger. This receptor was obtained from a man aged 60 to 75 with renal cell carcinoma. The sequences come from tumor tissue, collected from a patient whose treatment was nephrectomy without radiotherapy. In this chain, TRBV9 is recombined with TRBJ1-3; 5 matching bases give a weak D call of TRBD1. DNA sequence: TGTGCCAGCAGCCCCCGACAGTCCTACTCTGGAAACACCATATATTTT. This translates into CASSPRQSYSGNTIYF.